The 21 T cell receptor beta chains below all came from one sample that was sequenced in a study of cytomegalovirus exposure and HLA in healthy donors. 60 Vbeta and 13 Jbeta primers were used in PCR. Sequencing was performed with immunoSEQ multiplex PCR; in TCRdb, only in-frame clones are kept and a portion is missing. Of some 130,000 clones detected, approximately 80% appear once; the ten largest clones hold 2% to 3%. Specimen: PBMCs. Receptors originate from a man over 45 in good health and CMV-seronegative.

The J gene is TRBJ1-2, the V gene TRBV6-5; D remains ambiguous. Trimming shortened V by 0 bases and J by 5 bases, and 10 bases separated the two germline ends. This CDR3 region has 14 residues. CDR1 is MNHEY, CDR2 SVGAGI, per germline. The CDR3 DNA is TGTGCCAGCAGTTACTCGGTGCAGATATATGGCTACACCTTC. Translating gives CASSYSVQIYGYTF.

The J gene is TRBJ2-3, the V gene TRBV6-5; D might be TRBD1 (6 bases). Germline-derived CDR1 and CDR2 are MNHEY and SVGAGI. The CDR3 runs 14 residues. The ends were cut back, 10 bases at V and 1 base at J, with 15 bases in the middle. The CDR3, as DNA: TGTGCCACATCGGACAGTTTCGGCACAGATACGCAGTATTTT. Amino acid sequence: CATSDSFGTDTQYF.

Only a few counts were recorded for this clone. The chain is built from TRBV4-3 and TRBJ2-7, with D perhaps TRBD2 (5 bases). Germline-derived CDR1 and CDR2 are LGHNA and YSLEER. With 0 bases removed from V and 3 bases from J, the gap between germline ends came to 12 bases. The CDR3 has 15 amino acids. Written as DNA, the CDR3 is TGCGCCAGCAGCCAAGAGATGGCTGAGGGCTACGAGCAGTACTTC. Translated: CASSQEMAEGYEQYF.

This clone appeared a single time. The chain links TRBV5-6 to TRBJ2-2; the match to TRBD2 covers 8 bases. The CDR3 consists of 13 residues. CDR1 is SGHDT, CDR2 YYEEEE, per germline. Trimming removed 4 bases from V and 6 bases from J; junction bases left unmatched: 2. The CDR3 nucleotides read TGTGCCAGCAGCCTACTAGCGGCCGGGGAGCTGTTTTTT. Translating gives CASSLLAAGELFF.

CDR3 in amino acids: CASNYITTGEGETQYF. CDR3 nucleotide sequence: TGTGCCAGCAACTACATAACGACAGGGGAGGGAGAGACCCAGTACTTC. The rearrangement joins TRBV7-3 to TRBJ2-5; perhaps TRBD1 as D (8 bases). The V gene lost 7 bases and the J gene lost 4 bases, with 22 bases spanning the gap. Germline-derived CDR1 and CDR2 are SGHTA and FQGTGA. This CDR3 contains 16 residues.

The CDR3, as DNA: TGTGCCAGCATAGGGGGGGTGGAGACCCAGTACTTC. The encoded protein is CASIGGVETQYF. This sequence joins TRBV6-1 and TRBJ2-5; D might be TRBD2 (7 bases). CDR1 and CDR2 from the germline V gene are MNHNS and SASEGT. V lost 7 bases and J 5 bases, leaving 11 bases between the germline ends. The CDR3 extends over 12 amino acids.

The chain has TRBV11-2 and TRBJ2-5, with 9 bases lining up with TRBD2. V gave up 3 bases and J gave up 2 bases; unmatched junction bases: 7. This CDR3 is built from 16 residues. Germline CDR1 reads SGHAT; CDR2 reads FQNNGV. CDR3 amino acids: CASSLEGTSRQETQYF. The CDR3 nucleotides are TGTGCCAGCAGCTTGGAGGGGACTAGCAGGCAAGAGACCCAGTACTTC.

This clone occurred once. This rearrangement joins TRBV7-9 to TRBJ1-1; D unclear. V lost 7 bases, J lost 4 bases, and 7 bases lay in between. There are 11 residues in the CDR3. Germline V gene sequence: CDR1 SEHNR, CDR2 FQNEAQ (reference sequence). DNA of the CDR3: TGTGCCAGCAAGCGGGGCACTGAAGCTTTCTTT. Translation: CASKRGTEAFF.

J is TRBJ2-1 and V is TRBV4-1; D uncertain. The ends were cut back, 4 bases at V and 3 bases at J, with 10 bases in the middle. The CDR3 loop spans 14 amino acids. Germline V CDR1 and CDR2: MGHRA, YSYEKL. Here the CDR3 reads CASSPNSLYNEQFF. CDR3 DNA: TGCGCCAGCAGCCCGAACAGCCTCTACAATGAGCAGTTCTTC.

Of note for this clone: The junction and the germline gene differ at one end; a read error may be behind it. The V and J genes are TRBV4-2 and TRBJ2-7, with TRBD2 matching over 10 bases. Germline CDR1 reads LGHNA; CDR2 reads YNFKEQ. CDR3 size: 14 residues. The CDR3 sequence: CASSQVLAGDFYSF. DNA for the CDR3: TGTGCCAGCAGCCAAGTTCTAGCGGGGGACTTCTACTCCTTC.

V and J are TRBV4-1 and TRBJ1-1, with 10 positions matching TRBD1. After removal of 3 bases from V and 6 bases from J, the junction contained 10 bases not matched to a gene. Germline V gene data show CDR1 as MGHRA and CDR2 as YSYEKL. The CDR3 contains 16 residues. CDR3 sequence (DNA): TGCGCCAGCAGCCAGCTCCGGGACAGGGGACGGTCTGAAGCTTTCTTT. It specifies CASSQLRDRGRSEAFF.

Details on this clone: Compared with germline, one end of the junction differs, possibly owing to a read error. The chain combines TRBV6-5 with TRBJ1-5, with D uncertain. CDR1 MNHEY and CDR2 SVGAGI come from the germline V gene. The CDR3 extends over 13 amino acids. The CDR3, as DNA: TGTGCCAGTAGTTTCGAGGGAGGGCAGCCCCAGCATTTT. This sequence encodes CASSFEGGQPQHF.

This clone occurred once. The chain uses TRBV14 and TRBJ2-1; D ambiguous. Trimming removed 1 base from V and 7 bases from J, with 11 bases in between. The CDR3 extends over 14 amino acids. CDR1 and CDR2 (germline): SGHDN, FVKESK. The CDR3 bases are TGTGCCAGCAGCCAAGTACGGTCCTCTAATGAGCAGTTCTTC. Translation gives CASSQVRSSNEQFF. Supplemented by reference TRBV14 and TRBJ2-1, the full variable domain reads EAGVTQFPSHSVIEKGQTVTLRCDPISGHDNLYWYRRVMGKEIKFLLHFVKESKQDESGMPNNRFLAERTGGTYSTLKVQPAELEDSGVYFCASSQVRSSNEQFFGPGTRLTVL.

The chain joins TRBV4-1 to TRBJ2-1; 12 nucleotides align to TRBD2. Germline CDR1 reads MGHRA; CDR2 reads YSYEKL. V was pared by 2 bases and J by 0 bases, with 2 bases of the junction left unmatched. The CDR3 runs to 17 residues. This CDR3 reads CASSQRTSGDSYNEQFF. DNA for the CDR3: TGCGCCAGCAGCCAAAGGACTAGCGGGGACTCCTACAATGAGCAGTTCTTC.

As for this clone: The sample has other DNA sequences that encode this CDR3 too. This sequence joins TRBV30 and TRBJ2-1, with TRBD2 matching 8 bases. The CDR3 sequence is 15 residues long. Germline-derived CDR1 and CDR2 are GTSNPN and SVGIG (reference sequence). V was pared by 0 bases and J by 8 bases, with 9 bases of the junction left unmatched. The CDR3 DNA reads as TGTGCCTGGAGTGTACTCGCGGGGGGCGGTGATGAGCAGTTCTTC. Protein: CAWSVLAGGGDEQFF.

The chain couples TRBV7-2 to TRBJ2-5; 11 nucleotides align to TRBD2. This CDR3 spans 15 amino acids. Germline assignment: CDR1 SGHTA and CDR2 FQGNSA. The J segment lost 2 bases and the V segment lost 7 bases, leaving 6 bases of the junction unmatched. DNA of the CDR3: TGTGCCAGCACCCTCGGACTAGCGGGTCAAGAGACCCAGTACTTC. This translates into CASTLGLAGQETQYF.

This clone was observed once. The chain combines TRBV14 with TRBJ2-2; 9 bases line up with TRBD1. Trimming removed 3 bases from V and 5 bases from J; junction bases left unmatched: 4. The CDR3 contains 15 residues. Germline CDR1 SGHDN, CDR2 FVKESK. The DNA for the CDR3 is TGTGCCAGCAGCCAGCGGGGACAGGGTACCGGGGAGCTGTTTTTT. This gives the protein CASSQRGQGTGELFF.

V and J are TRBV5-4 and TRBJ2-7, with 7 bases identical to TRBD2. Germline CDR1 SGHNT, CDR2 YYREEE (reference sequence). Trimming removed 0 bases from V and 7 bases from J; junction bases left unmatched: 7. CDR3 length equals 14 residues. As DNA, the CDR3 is TGTGCCAGCAGCTTGGACCTTCAAGCGGGGGAGCAGTACTTC. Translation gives CASSLDLQAGEQYF.

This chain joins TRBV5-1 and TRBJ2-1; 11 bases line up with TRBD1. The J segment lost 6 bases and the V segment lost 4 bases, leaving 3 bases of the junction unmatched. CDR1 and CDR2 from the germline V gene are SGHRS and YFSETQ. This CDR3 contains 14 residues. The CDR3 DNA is TGCGCCAGCAGCCCCGGGACAGGGGGCAATGAGCAGTTCTTC. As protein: CASSPGTGGNEQFF.

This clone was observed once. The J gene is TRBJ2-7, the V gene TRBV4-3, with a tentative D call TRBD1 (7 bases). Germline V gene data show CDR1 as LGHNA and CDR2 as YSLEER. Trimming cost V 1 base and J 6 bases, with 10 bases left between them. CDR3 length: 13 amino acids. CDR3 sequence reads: CASSQGQGGEQYF. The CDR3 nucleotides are TGCGCCAGCAGCCAAGGGCAGGGGGGCGAGCAGTACTTC.

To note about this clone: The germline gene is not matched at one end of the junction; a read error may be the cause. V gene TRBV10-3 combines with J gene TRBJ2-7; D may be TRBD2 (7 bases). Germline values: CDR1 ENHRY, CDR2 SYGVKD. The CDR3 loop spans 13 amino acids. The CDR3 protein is CAISEGGGYEQYF. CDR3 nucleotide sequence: TGTGCCATCAGTGAAGGGGGGGGCTACGAACAGTACTTC.